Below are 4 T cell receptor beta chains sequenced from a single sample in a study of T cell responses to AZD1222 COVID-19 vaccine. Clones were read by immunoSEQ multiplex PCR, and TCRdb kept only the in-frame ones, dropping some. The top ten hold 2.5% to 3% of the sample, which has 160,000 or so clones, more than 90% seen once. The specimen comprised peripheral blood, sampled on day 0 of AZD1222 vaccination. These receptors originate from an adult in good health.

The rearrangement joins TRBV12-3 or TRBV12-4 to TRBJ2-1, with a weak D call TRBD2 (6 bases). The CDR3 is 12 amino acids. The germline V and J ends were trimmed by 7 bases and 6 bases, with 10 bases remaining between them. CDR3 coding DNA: TGTGCCAGCACCTCGACTAGCAATGAGCAGTTCTTC. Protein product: CASTSTSNEQFF.

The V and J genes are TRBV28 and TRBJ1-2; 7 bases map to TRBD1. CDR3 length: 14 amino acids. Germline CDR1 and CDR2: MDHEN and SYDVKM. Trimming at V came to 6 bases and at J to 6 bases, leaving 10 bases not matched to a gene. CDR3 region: CASSSPWRGHGYTF. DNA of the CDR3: TGTGCCAGCAGCTCCCCATGGAGGGGGCATGGCTACACCTTC.

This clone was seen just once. CDR3 protein: CASSKTDMNTEAFF. The CDR3 DNA is TGTGCCAGCAGTAAGACAGATATGAACACTGAAGCTTTCTTT. The rearrangement links TRBV6-6 to TRBJ1-1; TRBD1 is a possible D gene (5 bases). The germline gives CDR1 MNHNY, CDR2 SVGAGI (reference sequence). Trimming stripped 5 bases from V and 0 bases from J, with 10 bases between. This CDR3 comprises 14 residues.

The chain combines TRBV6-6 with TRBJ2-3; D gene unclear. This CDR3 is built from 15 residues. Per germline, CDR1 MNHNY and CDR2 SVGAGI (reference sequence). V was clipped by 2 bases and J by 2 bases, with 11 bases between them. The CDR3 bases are TGTGCCAGCAGTTACCGGCCAGGTACCACAGATACGCAGTATTTT. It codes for CASSYRPGTTDTQYF.